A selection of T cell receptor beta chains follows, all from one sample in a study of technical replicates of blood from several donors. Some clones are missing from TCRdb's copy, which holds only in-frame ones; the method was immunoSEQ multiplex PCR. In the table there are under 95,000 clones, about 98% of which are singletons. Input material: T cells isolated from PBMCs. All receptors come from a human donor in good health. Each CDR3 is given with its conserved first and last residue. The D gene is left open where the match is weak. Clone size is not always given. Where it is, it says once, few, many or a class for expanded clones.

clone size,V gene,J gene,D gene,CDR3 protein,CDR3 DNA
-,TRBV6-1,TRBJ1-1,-,CASSGGRATEAFF,TGTGCCAGCAGTGGGGGGCGAGCCACTGAAGCTTTCTTT
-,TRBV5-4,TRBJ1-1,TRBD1,CASSPGQLRNTEAFF,TGTGCCAGCAGCCCGGGACAGTTGAGGAACACTGAAGCTTTCTTT
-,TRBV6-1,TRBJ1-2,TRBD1,CASSVTGGYGYTF,TGTGCCAGCAGTGTGACAGGGGGCTATGGCTACACCTTC
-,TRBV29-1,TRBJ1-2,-,CSAERTANGYTF,TGCAGCGCCGAGCGGACAGCGAATGGCTACACCTTC
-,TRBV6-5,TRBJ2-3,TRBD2,CASKGLATTRDTQYF,TGTGCCAGCAAGGGACTAGCGACCACCCGGGATACGCAGTATTTT
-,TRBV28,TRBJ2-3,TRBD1,CASSRLQGATDTQYF,TGTGCCAGCAGTCGCCTACAGGGGGCCACAGATACGCAGTATTTT
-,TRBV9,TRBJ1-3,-,CASSAYNGEAGNTIYF,TGTGCCAGCAGCGCCTACAACGGGGAAGCTGGAAACACCATATATTTT
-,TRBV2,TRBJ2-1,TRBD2,CASSEAVTSGGRAEQFF,TGTGCCAGCAGTGAAGCGGTAACTAGCGGGGGGAGAGCTGAGCAGTTCTTC
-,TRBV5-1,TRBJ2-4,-,CASSSGGGVKNIQYF,TGCGCCAGCAGCTCCGGAGGAGGGGTCAAAAACATTCAGTACTTC
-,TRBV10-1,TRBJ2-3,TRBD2,CASSAGGPDTQYF,TGCGCCAGCAGTGCGGGGGGTCCAGATACGCAGTATTTT
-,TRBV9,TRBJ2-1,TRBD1,CASSVVWDRGRLANEQFF,TGTGCCAGCAGCGTAGTATGGGACAGGGGGCGGCTCGCGAATGAGCAGTTCTTC
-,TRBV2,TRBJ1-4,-,CASSEARSTNEKLFF,TGTGCCAGCAGTGAAGCTAGATCAACTAATGAAAAACTGTTTTTT
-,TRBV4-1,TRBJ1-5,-,CASSQPTENQPQHF,TGCGCCAGCAGCCAACCGACAGAAAATCAGCCCCAGCATTTT
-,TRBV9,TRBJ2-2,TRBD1,CASSITLGQANTGELFF,TGTGCCAGCAGCATCACCCTGGGACAGGCGAACACCGGGGAGCTGTTTTTT
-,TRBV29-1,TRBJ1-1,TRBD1,CSVAKQGAGAEAFF,TGCAGCGTTGCCAAACAGGGGGCGGGCGCTGAAGCTTTCTTT
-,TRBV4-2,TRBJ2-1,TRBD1,CASSWTGLVGNEQFF,TGTGCCAGCAGCTGGACAGGGTTAGTCGGCAATGAGCAGTTCTTC
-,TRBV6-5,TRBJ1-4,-,CASSPGELFF,TGTGCCAGCTCCCCCGGAGAACTGTTTTTT
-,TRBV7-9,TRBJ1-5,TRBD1,CASSLGQGVNQPQHF,TGTGCCAGCAGCCTGGGACAGGGGGTGAATCAGCCCCAGCATTTT
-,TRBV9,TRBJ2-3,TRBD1,CASSVQGARSDTQYF,TGTGCCAGCAGCGTACAGGGGGCGCGCTCAGATACGCAGTATTTT
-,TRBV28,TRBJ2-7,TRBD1,CASSFSETGAYEQYF,TGTGCCAGCAGTTTTTCCGAGACAGGGGCCTACGAGCAGTACTTC
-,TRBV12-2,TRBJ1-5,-,CASRFLQGLGQPQHF,TGTGCAAGTCGCTTTTTACAGGGGTTGGGTCAGCCCCAGCATTTT
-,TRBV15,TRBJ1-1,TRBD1,CATSRAGGTEAFF,TGTGCCACCAGCAGAGCAGGGGGCACTGAAGCTTTCTTT
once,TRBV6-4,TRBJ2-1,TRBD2,CASSLGRTSGNYNEQFF,TGTGCCAGCAGCCTAGGACGGACTAGCGGGAACTACAATGAGCAGTTCTTC
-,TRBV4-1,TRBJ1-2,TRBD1,CASRPGQGNYGYTF,TGCGCCAGCAGACCCGGACAGGGTAACTATGGCTACACCTTC
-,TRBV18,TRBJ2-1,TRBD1,CASSPGIGGIEQFF,TGTGCCAGCTCACCCGGAATAGGGGGCATTGAGCAGTTCTTC
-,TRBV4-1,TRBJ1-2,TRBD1,CASSWGQDYGYTF,TGCGCCAGCTCGTGGGGACAGGACTATGGCTACACCTTC
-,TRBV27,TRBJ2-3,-,CASSSTITDTQYF,TGTGCCAGCAGTTCTACTATAACAGATACGCAGTATTTT
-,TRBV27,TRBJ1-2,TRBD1,CASRHGQGIGYTF,TGTGCCAGCAGGCACGGACAGGGTATTGGCTACACCTTC
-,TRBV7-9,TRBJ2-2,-,CASPPPGTGELFF,TGTGCCAGCCCCCCTCCGGGCACCGGGGAGCTGTTTTTT
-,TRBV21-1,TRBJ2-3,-,CASSEVTDTQYF,TGTGCCAGCTCAGAAGTAACAGATACGCAGTATTTT
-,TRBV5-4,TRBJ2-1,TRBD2,CASSFPGLAGGNEQFF,TGTGCCAGCAGTTTCCCCGGACTAGCGGGGGGTAATGAGCAGTTCTTC
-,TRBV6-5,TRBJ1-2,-,CASSSNSGVYYGYTF,TGTGCCAGCAGTTCAAACTCAGGGGTTTACTATGGCTACACCTTC
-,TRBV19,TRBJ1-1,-,CASRAGAEAFF,TGTGCCAGTAGGGCAGGGGCAGAAGCTTTCTTT
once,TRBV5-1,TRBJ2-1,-,CASSSLFPQGRNNEQFF,TGCGCCAGCAGCTCCCTCTTCCCCCAGGGGCGAAACAATGAGCAGTTCTTC
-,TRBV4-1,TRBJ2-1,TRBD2,CASSQRLAGTYNEQFF,TGCGCCAGCAGCCAAAGGCTAGCGGGCACCTACAATGAGCAGTTCTTC
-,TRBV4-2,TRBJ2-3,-,CASSNVADTQYF,TGTGCCAGCTCCAATGTTGCAGATACGCAGTATTTT
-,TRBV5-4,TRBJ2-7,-,CASSFGGPPYEQYF,TGTGCCAGCAGTTTCGGGGGGCCCCCCTACGAGCAGTACTTC
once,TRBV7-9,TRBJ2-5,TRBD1,CASSSTGSETQYF,TGTGCCAGCAGTTCGACAGGGTCAGAGACCCAGTACTTC
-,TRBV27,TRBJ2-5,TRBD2,CASGREGHSETQYF,TGTGCCAGCGGGCGGGAGGGCCATTCGGAGACCCAGTACTTC
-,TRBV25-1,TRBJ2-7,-,CASARDFTYEQYF,TGTGCCAGCGCACGCGACTTCACCTACGAGCAGTACTTC
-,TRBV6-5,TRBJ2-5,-,CASSREGVGETQYF,TGTGCCTCCAGCAGAGAAGGGGTGGGGGAGACCCAGTACTTC
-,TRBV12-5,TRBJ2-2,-,CASGKGQEGLTGELFF,TGTGCTAGTGGCAAAGGACAGGAGGGTTTAACCGGGGAGCTGTTTTTT
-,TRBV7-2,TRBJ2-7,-,CASSPGLHSYEQYF,TGTGCCAGCAGCCCAGGACTACACTCCTACGAGCAGTACTTC
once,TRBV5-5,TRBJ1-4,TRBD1,CASSPGTGAGEKLFF,TGTGCCAGCAGCCCCGGGACAGGGGCTGGGGAAAAACTGTTTTTT
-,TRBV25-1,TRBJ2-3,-,CASSDPRDRIGARDTQYF,TGTGCCAGCAGTGATCCCCGTGACAGGATAGGGGCCAGAGATACGCAGTATTTT
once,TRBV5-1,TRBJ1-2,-,CASSLAPDNYGYTF,TGCGCCAGCAGCTTGGCTCCAGATAACTATGGCTACACCTTC
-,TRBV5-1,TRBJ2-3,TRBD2,CASSLGGGSYTDTQYF,TGCGCCAGCAGCTTGGGCGGGGGGTCCTACACAGATACGCAGTATTTT
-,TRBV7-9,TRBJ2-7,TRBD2,CASSSRGGGGASIFGEQYF,TGTGCCAGCAGCTCCCGTGGGGGCGGGGGGGCCTCCATCTTTGGCGAGCAGTACTTC
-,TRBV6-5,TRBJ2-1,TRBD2,CASSYSLAGGTSEQFF,TGTGCCAGCAGTTACTCACTAGCGGGAGGTACTAGTGAGCAGTTCTTC
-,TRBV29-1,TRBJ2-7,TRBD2,CSVESGLAETYEQYF,TGCAGCGTTGAGAGTGGGCTAGCGGAAACCTACGAGCAGTACTTC